One and the same sample provided the 8 T cell receptor beta chains below, sequenced in a study of beta chain features in type 1 diabetes. General study results and limits: Shortening that was moderate but significant affected the TCRB CDR3s of Type 1 diabetes patients in all four CD4+ subsets.

These receptors' targets are unknown. Sequencing targeted expressed TCRB transcripts, as all isolated RNA had been reverse transcribed. Sequencing was performed with immunoSEQ multiplex PCR; in TCRdb, only in-frame clones are kept and a portion is missing. This repertoire shows 200,000 to 250,000 clones, 14% found once; its top ten account for approximately 0.021%. What was sequenced was naive CD4+ T cells from blood. The receptor set was obtained from a man in his thirties or forties with type 1 diabetes.

In this sample, this clone turned up a few times. This rearrangement joins TRBV6-1 to TRBJ2-7; TRBD1 aligns across 7 bases. The ends lost 7 bases at V and 2 bases at J; junction bases unmatched: 8. The germline gives CDR1 MNHNS, CDR2 SASEGT. This CDR3 contains 14 residues. CDR3 bases: TGTGCCAGCACCAACAGGGGCCGAACCTACGAGCAGTACTTC. Translated: CASTNRGRTYEQYF.

The chain employs TRBV7-9 and TRBJ2-7; possibly TRBD2 for D (6 bases). CDR1 and CDR2 (germline): SEHNR, FQNEAQ (reference sequence). Trimming took off 5 bases at V and 2 bases at J, with 10 bases between the two ends. This CDR3 is built from 13 residues. The DNA for the CDR3 is TGTGCCAGCAGCAGGGACTCACCCTACGAGCAGTACTTC. It encodes CASSRDSPYEQYF.

This chain joins TRBV5-6 and TRBJ1-1, with D perhaps matching TRBD1 (6 bases). Trimming removed 4 bases from V and 5 bases from J, with 9 bases in between. Germline CDR1 reads SGHDT; CDR2 reads YYEEEE. CDR3 length: 12 amino acids. The CDR3 sequence is CASSVTGTEAFF. The CDR3 DNA sequence: TGTGCCAGCAGCGTTACAGGGACTGAAGCTTTCTTT.

The chain joins TRBV6-5 to TRBJ2-2; D is unclear. Deletions cut 4 bases from V and 1 base from J, with 4 bases between. The CDR3 runs 13 residues. CDR1 is MNHEY, CDR2 SVGAGI, per germline. CDR3 sequence (DNA): TGTGCCAGCAGTTTCTTGAACACCGGGGAGCTGTTTTTT. Protein: CASSFLNTGELFF.

The chain is built from TRBV27 and TRBJ2-1; TRBD2 might be the D (7 bases). The germline CDR1 and CDR2 sequences are MNHEY and SMNVEV (reference sequence). The CDR3 totals 16 residues. Trimming took 7 bases from V and 6 from J, leaving 22 bases between them. The CDR3 protein is CASTLVEGGRFNEQFF. The CDR3 DNA reads as TGTGCCAGCACCTTAGTAGAGGGGGGGCGTTTCAATGAGCAGTTCTTC.

This clone turned up a few times. The chain is built from TRBV9 and TRBJ1-2; D remains unclear. The CDR3 runs to 15 residues. V was clipped by 0 bases and J by 1 base, with 10 bases between them. Germline V gives CDR1 SGDLS, CDR2 YYNGEE. The CDR3 loop reads CASSVGLDFNYGYTF. The CDR3 DNA is TGTGCCAGCAGCGTAGGGTTGGACTTTAACTATGGCTACACCTTC.

The rearrangement links TRBV9 to TRBJ1-1, with D unresolved. CDR1 SGDLS and CDR2 YYNGEE come from the germline V gene. Trimming took off 0 bases at V and 0 bases at J, with 6 bases between the two ends. There are 14 residues in the CDR3. DNA for the CDR3: TGTGCCAGCAGCGTAGGGCAGTTGAACACTGAAGCTTTCTTT. This encodes CASSVGQLNTEAFF.

V gene TRBV15 combines with J gene TRBJ2-1; a possible D gene is TRBD2 (6 bases). V shed 5 bases and J shed 8 bases, with 16 bases lying between them. The germline V gene has CDR1 LNHNV and CDR2 YYDKDF (reference sequence). The CDR3 is 14 residues long. This chain's CDR3 is CATSSWGLGHEQFF. In nucleotides, the CDR3 is TGTGCCACCAGCTCTTGGGGACTCGGGCATGAGCAGTTCTTC.